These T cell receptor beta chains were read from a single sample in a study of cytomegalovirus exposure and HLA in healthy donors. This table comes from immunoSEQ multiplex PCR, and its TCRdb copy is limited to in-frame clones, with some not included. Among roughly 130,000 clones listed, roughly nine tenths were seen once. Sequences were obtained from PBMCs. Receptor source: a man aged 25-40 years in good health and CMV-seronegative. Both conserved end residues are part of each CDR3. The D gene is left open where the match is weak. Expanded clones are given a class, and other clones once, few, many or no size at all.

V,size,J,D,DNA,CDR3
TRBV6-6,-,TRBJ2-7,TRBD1,TGTGCCAGCAGCCCTGGGACAGGGGGGGACTACGAGCAGTACTTC,CASSPGTGGDYEQYF
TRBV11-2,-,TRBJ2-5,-,TGTGCCAGCAGCCCCGACTCCCAACAAGAGACCCAGTACTTC,CASSPDSQQETQYF
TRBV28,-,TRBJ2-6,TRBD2,TGTGCCAGCAGCCCCGGGGGGGGCTCAGGAGGGGCCAACGTCCTGACTTTC,CASSPGGGSGGANVLTF
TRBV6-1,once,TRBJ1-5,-,TGTGCCAGCAGTGAAACTAGATCAGGCACTAATCAGCCCCAGCATTTT,CASSETRSGTNQPQHF
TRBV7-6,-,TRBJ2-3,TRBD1,TGTGCCACCCAACAGGGGCAGGCAGATACGCAGTATTTT,CATQQGQADTQYF
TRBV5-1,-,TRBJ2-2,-,TGCGCCAGCAGCCCCTGGGGAGTCACCGGGGAGCTGTTTTTT,CASSPWGVTGELFF
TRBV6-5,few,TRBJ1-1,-,TGTGCCAGCAGTTACCTTCCTGGACGGAGGGTCCATGAAGCTTTCTTT,CASSYLPGRRVHEAFF
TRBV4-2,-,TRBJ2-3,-,TGTGCCAGCAGCCAAGCGGGATATGGTAGTGGAGATACGCAGTATTTT,CASSQAGYGSGDTQYF
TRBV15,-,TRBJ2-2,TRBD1,TGTGCCACCAGCAGCAGGACAGGGGCGAACACCGGGGAGCTGTTTTTT,CATSSRTGANTGELFF
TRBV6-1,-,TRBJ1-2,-,TGTGCCAGCAGTGAATTGGCAGAAACCAACTATGGCTACACCTTC,CASSELAETNYGYTF
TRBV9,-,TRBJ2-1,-,TGTGCCAGCAGCCTCTATCTATCGGGAAATGAGCAGTTCTTC,CASSLYLSGNEQFF
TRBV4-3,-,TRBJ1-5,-,TGCGCCAGCAGCCCTGAAAGTGGGGGGGGTCAGCCCCAGCATTTT,CASSPESGGGQPQHF
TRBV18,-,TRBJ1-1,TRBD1,TGTGCCAGCTCACTCTCCCCCACAGGGGGAGCTGAAGCTTTCTTT,CASSLSPTGGAEAFF
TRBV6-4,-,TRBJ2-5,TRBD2,TGTGCCAGCAGCCCGACTAGCGGGGCGGAGACCCAGTACTTC,CASSPTSGAETQYF
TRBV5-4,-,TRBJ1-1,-,TGTGCCAGCAGCACTTTCGGCCAGGGGCCCACTGAAGCTTTCTTT,CASSTFGQGPTEAFF
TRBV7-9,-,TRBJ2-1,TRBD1,TGTGCCAGCAGCTCTACAGGGGGCGGTTCCTACAATGAGCAGTTCTTC,CASSSTGGGSYNEQFF
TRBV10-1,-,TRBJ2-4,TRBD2,TGCGCCAGCAGTCGTCGGGGGGTGGACATTCAGTACTTC,CASSRRGVDIQYF
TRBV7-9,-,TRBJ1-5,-,TGTGCCAGCAGCTCGTTGACAGTCCCGATGGGGCAGCCCCAGCATTTT,CASSSLTVPMGQPQHF
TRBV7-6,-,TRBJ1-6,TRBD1,TGTGCCAGCAGCTCGGACAGGGGAATTAATTCACCCCTCCACTTT,CASSSDRGINSPLHF
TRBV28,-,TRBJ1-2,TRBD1,TGTGCCAGCAGTCCTAGACAGGGAAGGTACTATGGCTACACCTTC,CASSPRQGRYYGYTF
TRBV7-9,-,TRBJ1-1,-,TGTGCCAGCAGCTTGTATTTGGGGCAGAACACTGAAGCTTTCTTT,CASSLYLGQNTEAFF
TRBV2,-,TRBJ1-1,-,TGTGCCAGCAGTCTTGAGACCTTAAGAGGGAACACTGAAGCTTTCTTT,CASSLETLRGNTEAFF
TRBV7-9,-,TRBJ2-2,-,TGTGCCAGCAGCTTAGCTGGGGGCGGTGTCACCGGGGAGCTGTTTTTT,CASSLAGGGVTGELFF
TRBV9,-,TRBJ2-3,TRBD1,TGTGCCAGCAGCGCCGGGACAGATAGCACAGATACGCAGTATTTT,CASSAGTDSTDTQYF
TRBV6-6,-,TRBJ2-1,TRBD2,TGTGCCAGCAGACCTAGCGGGGGGTACAATGAGCAGTTCTTC,CASRPSGGYNEQFF
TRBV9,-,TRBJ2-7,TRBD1,TGTGCCAGCAGCGTGGGACAGGGCCCCAACGAGCAGTACTTC,CASSVGQGPNEQYF
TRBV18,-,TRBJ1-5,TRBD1,TGTGCCAGCTCCGAGGGACAGGTTAGCAATCAGCCCCAGCATTTT,CASSEGQVSNQPQHF
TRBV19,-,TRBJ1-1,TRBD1,TGTGCCAGTAGTATAGTGGCAGGGGGCGCCGGTCACACTGAAGCTTTCTTT,CASSIVAGGAGHTEAFF
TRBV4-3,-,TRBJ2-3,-,TGCGCCAGCAGCCAAGATTGGGGGTCTGCCGAGCAGGGGAGCACAGATACGCAGTATTTT,CASSQDWGSAEQGSTDTQYF
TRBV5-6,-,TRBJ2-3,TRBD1,TGTGCCAGCAGCTCCGGACAGGGTAGAGATACGCAGTATTTT,CASSSGQGRDTQYF
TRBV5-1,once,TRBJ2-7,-,TGCGCCAGCACAGGGTTGGGCCCCTACGAGCAGTACTTC,CASTGLGPYEQYF
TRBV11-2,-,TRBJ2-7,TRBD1,TGTGCCAGCAGCTTCGGGACAGGGGACCACGAGCAGTACTTC,CASSFGTGDHEQYF
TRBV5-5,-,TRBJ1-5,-,TGTGCCAGCAGCTTGGATCTCGGGATGCGCAATCAGCCCCAGCATTTT,CASSLDLGMRNQPQHF
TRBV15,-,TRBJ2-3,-,TGTGCCACCAGCAGTTTCCGCGGGTCTAGCACAGATACGCAGTATTTT,CATSSFRGSSTDTQYF
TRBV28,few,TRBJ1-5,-,TGTGCCAGCAGATACACAGGCAATCAGCCCCAGCATTTT,CASRYTGNQPQHF
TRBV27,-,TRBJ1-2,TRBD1,TGTGCCAGCAGACCGACAGGGAACTATGGCTACACCTTC,CASRPTGNYGYTF
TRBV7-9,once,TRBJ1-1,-,TGTGCCAGCAGTATAGTCATGAACACTGAAGCTTTCTTT,CASSIVMNTEAFF
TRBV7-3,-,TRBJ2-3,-,TGTGCCAGCCGTCGGGACAACACAGATACGCAGTATTTT,CASRRDNTDTQYF
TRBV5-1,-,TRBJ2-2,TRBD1,TGCGCCAGCAGCTTAAGGGGACAGGGGTCTCCTCAGACCTCGAACACCGGGGAGCTGTTTTTT,CASSLRGQGSPQTSNTGELFF
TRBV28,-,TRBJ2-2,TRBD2,TGTGCCAGCAAGGTCTTAGCGGGGGTTACCGGGGAGCTGTTTTTT,CASKVLAGVTGELFF
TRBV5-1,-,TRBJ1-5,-,TGCGCCAGCAGCCTTGACAGTGTCGATCAGCCCCAGCATTTT,CASSLDSVDQPQHF
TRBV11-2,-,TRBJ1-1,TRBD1,TGTGCCAGCAGCTACAGGGGGCTAGGGAACACTGAAGCTTTCTTT,CASSYRGLGNTEAFF
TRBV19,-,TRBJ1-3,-,TGTGCCAGTAGTATAGATCCTTGGACACAACTCTCTGGAAACACCATATATTTT,CASSIDPWTQLSGNTIYF
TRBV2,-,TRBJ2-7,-,TGTGCCAGCAGAACAGGGCGAGAGCAGTACTTC,CASRTGREQYF
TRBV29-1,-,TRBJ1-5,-,TGCAGCGTTGAAGCAGGGGGCAATCAGCCCCAGCATTTT,CSVEAGGNQPQHF
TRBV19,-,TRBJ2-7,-,TGTGCCAGTAGTATAAACAGGATAACCTACGAGCAGTACTTC,CASSINRITYEQYF
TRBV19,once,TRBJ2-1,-,TGTGCCAGTAGTATCGGTCGGCGGGATGAGCAGTTCTTC,CASSIGRRDEQFF